These 8 T cell receptor beta chains were sequenced from one sample in a study of early T cells in non-severe SARS-CoV-2 infection. TCRdb reanalysed the 5' RACE reads using MiXCR and keeps one entry per CDR3 protein. The sample lists about 26,000 distinct CDR3 sequences; 4.5% to 6% were seen once. Sequenced sample: whole blood. These receptors all come from an adult who was a healthcare worker with PCR-confirmed SARS-CoV-2 infection or an uninfected control (not recorded which).

This clonotype has ten or more counts. This chain connects TRBV29-1 to TRBJ2-5; a possible D gene is TRBD2 (5 bases). The CDR3 contains 11 residues. CDR1 is SQVTM, CDR2 ANQGSEA, per germline. V lost 5 bases and J lost 5, with 9 bases in between. The DNA of the CDR3 is TGCAGCGTTCGAGGGTCGGAGACCCAGTACTTC. This encodes CSVRGSETQYF.

This chain joins TRBV18 and TRBJ2-5; D gene ambiguous. The germline V gene encodes CDR1 KGHSH and CDR2 LQKENI. CDR3 length: 16 residues. The V end was cut by 0 bases, the J end by 5 bases, with 16 bases between. The CDR3 is CASSPPVEGYGETQYF. The CDR3 DNA reads TGTGCCAGCTCACCACCGGTAGAAGGGTACGGGGAGACCCAGTACTTC.

The chain uses TRBV29-1 and TRBJ2-2; D gene ambiguous. The CDR3 is 14 residues long. From germline, CDR1 is SQVTM and CDR2 ANQGSEA. V was shortened by 7 bases and J by 0 bases, with 12 bases between the two germline ends. In nucleotides, the CDR3 is TGCAGCGCTTCCGGCCCAGCGAACACCGGGGAGCTGTTTTTT. Translating gives CSASGPANTGELFF.

In its sample, this clonotype was seen many times. The chain carries TRBV6-2 or TRBV6-3 and TRBJ2-3; D is tentatively TRBD1 or TRBD2 (6 bases each). Germline V gives CDR1 MNHEY, CDR2 SVGEGT. The CDR3 extends over 16 amino acids. V lost 2 bases and J lost 2, with 14 bases in between. The CDR3 protein is CASSYAGGGPTDTQYF. The CDR3 bases are TGTGCCAGCAGTTACGCAGGAGGGGGGCCCACAGATACGCAGTATTTT.

This clonotype has at least ten counts. This sequence joins TRBV5-1 and TRBJ1-1, with D hard to call. The CDR3 spans 12 residues. V gave up 4 bases and J gave up 4 bases, with 8 bases separating them. The germline V gene has CDR1 SGHRS and CDR2 YFSETQ. The CDR3 DNA reads TGCGCCAGCAGCCGAGAGGGCACTGAAGCTTTCTTT. Translation: CASSREGTEAFF.

This clonotype showed up many times. V is TRBV2 and J is TRBJ2-2, with 8 nucleotides matching TRBD1. The CDR3 sequence is 13 residues long. Germline trimming cut 8 bases from V and 7 bases from J; bases unmatched to any gene: 6. Germline CDR1 and CDR2: SNHLY and FYNNEI. This chain's CDR3 is CASCQGAGGELFF. DNA for the CDR3: TGTGCCAGCTGCCAGGGGGCTGGCGGGGAGCTGTTTTTT. The complete variable domain, with remaining parts taken from reference TRBV2 and TRBJ2-2, reads EPEVTQTPSHQVTQMGQEVILRCVPISNHLYFYWYRQILGQKVEFLVSFYNNEISEKSEIFDDQFSVERPDGSNFTLKIRSTKLEDSAMYFCASCQGAGGELFFGEGSRLTVL.

This clonotype was picked up many times. The gene calls are TRBV7-3 and TRBJ2-7; perhaps TRBD1 as D (5 bases). Germline V CDR1 and CDR2: SGHTA, FQGTGA. The V and J ends lost 1 base and 6 bases respectively, with 10 bases between them. This CDR3 spans 13 amino acids. CDR3 DNA: TGTGCCAGCAGCTTAATTGCAGGGCCCGAGCAGTACTTC. Encoded protein: CASSLIAGPEQYF.

The CDR3 is CASSYSGGYEKLFF. DNA for the CDR3: TGTGCCAGCAGTTACTCGGGGGGATATGAAAAACTGTTTTTT. V is TRBV6-5 and J is TRBJ1-4; tentative D call: TRBD1 (5 bases). There are 14 residues in the CDR3. V lost 0 bases and J lost 6, with 8 bases in between. The germline CDR1 and CDR2 sequences are MNHEY and SVGAGI.